The next 13 T cell receptor beta chains were all read from a single sample in a study of early T cells in non-severe SARS-CoV-2 infection. TCRdb re-called the 5' RACE reads through MiXCR, storing one row per CDR3 protein. The sample carries roughly 58,000 distinct CDR3 sequences, 5.5% to 7.5% recorded once. Sequencing was performed on whole blood. The origin of the receptors is an adult who was a healthcare worker with PCR-confirmed SARS-CoV-2 infection or an uninfected control (not recorded which).

The chain joins TRBV27 to TRBJ2-7; D tentatively reads TRBD1 or TRBD2 (6 bases each). This CDR3 comprises 16 residues. V was shortened by 7 bases and J by 5 bases, with 24 bases between the two germline ends. Germline V CDR1 and CDR2: MNHEY, SMNVEV (reference sequence). For the CDR3, the DNA is TGTGCCAGCACCGTTGTTGGGGGGCAGGGGCGCAACGAGCAGTACTTC. It codes for CASTVVGGQGRNEQYF.

The chain is built from TRBV15 and TRBJ1-5, with no clear D. Germline V CDR1 and CDR2: LNHNV, YYDKDF (reference sequence). This CDR3 region has 17 residues. Trimming stripped 0 bases from V and 0 bases from J, with 12 bases between. This CDR3 is CATSRDPRDSSNQPQHF. In nucleotides, the CDR3 is TGTGCCACCAGCAGAGATCCCCGGGATAGTAGCAATCAGCCCCAGCATTTT.

This clonotype was detected many times. The gene calls are TRBV20-1 and TRBJ1-2; TRBD1 matches 7 bases. J was trimmed by 2 bases and V by 2 bases; bases with no gene match: 11. Germline values: CDR1 DFQATT, CDR2 SNEGSKA (reference sequence). The CDR3 is 16 amino acids. For the CDR3, the DNA is TGCAGTGCTAGAATGATCCGGGACAGAACCAACTATGGCTACACCTTC. Translation: CSARMIRDRTNYGYTF.

This clonotype was counted at least ten times. This rearrangement joins TRBV18 to TRBJ2-1; D not certain. Germline loops: CDR1 KGHSH, CDR2 LQKENI. Trimming stripped 0 bases from V and 0 bases from J, with 9 bases between. There are 16 residues in the CDR3. The CDR3 sequence is CASSPPYSSSYNEQFF. For the CDR3, the DNA is TGTGCCAGCTCACCACCCTACAGCAGCTCCTACAATGAGCAGTTCTTC.

The sample holds many counts of this clonotype. The chain couples TRBV20-1 to TRBJ1-5, with 9 bases aligning to TRBD1. Trimming took 5 bases from V and 0 from J; bases not matched to a gene: 5. CDR3 length: 15 amino acids. Per the germline V gene, CDR1 is DFQATT and CDR2 is SNEGSKA (reference sequence). The CDR3 here is CSALGQGRSNQPQHF. CDR3 sequence (DNA): TGCAGTGCTCTCGGACAGGGGCGTAGCAATCAGCCCCAGCATTTT.

This clonotype was seen many times. This chain uses TRBV7-2 with TRBJ2-2; TRBD1 matches 7 bases. The CDR3 runs to 16 residues. V shed 4 bases, J shed 3 bases, and the junction held 8 bases outside the gene matches. Germline V gene sequence: CDR1 SGHTA, CDR2 FQGNSA. CDR3 protein: CASSSGTALHTGELFF. CDR3 bases: TGTGCCAGCAGCTCAGGGACAGCGTTACACACCGGGGAGCTGTTTTTT.

The V call is TRBV19, the J call TRBJ1-4; no firm D call. V dropped 5 bases and J dropped 3 bases, with 16 bases sitting between them. The length of the CDR3 is 16 residues. CDR1 and CDR2 from the germline V gene are LNHDA and SQIVND (reference sequence). CDR3 residues: CASSLTKQRANEKLFF. DNA of the CDR3: TGTGCCAGTAGTCTCACCAAGCAGCGCGCTAATGAAAAACTGTTTTTT.

This clonotype appeared many times. The chain links TRBV20-1 to TRBJ2-1, with 9 bases lining up with TRBD1. The CDR3 consists of 14 residues. Per the germline V gene, CDR1 is DFQATT and CDR2 is SNEGSKA (reference sequence). V shed 1 base and J 4 bases; nucleotides not matched to a gene: 2. CDR3 sequence (DNA): TGCAGTGCTAGAGGGACAGGGGATTACAATGAGCAGTTCTTC. Translation gives CSARGTGDYNEQFF.

This clonotype was recorded many times. The J gene is TRBJ1-2, the V gene TRBV12-3 or TRBV12-4, with 8 bases aligning to TRBD1. J was trimmed by 4 bases and V by 5 bases; bases with no gene match: 9. The CDR3 is made up of 15 amino acids. For the CDR3, the DNA is TGTGCCAGCAGTCCCGCCGGACAGGGAAGCTATGGCTACACCTTC. This gives the protein CASSPAGQGSYGYTF.

This clonotype showed up many times. J is TRBJ1-1 and V is TRBV6-1; no reliable D call. The germline gives CDR1 MNHNS, CDR2 SASEGT. V was trimmed by 4 bases and J by 5 bases, leaving 11 bases between them. CDR3 length: 13 amino acids. The CDR3 loop reads CASSAERRTEAFF. CDR3 nucleotide sequence: TGTGCCAGCAGTGCGGAGAGGAGGACTGAAGCTTTCTTT.

This clonotype was counted ten times or more. The V and J genes are TRBV20-1 and TRBJ1-2; possible D gene TRBD1, 5 bases. The CDR3 has 13 residues. Germline CDR1 DFQATT, CDR2 SNEGSKA (reference sequence). V was cut by 3 bases and J by 8 bases, with 16 bases left in between. In DNA, the CDR3 is TGCAGTGCTAGCTCCGGGACGGGCTCGGGCTACACCTTC. It encodes CSASSGTGSGYTF.

This clonotype appeared many times. This chain connects TRBV4-2 to TRBJ2-6; tentatively, D is TRBD2 (5 bases). This CDR3 contains 15 residues. Germline-derived CDR1 and CDR2 are LGHNA and YNFKEQ. Trimming took 4 bases from V and 0 from J, leaving 7 bases between them. DNA for the CDR3: TGTGCCAGCAGCCCCGGGATCTCTGGGGCCAACGTCCTGACTTTC. Translation: CASSPGISGANVLTF.

This chain connects TRBV4-1 to TRBJ1-1; D ambiguous. The germline V gene has CDR1 MGHRA and CDR2 YSYEKL. This CDR3 spans 15 amino acids. Trimming removed 4 bases at V and 0 bases at J, with 12 bases between. The CDR3 DNA sequence: TGCGCCAGCAGCCTAACAGAGAACATGAACACTGAAGCTTTCTTT. It is translated as CASSLTENMNTEAFF.